Following are 15 T cell receptor beta chains from one sample sequenced in a study of human T cells and chemical hapten exposure. Time point given: healthy volunteer bleed at 2 weeks. Unseparated into fractions, whole blood served as the source from which total RNA was extracted. TCRdb passed the RACE reads through MiXCR, listing each CDR3 protein once. Seen here are 130,000 or so distinct CDR3 sequences, about 9.4% observed once, and the top ten hold 1.5% to 2%. Material for sequencing was whole blood. The receptors here all came from a male donor in good health. Some clones in this sample may be carry-over from other donors' samples.

The V and J genes are TRBV7-6 and TRBJ2-3; 9 bases are shared with TRBD1. The CDR3 loop spans 15 amino acids. The V gene end was trimmed by 4 bases and the J gene end by 5 bases; junction bases not matched to a gene: 7. The germline gives CDR1 SGHVS, CDR2 FNYEAQ. The CDR3 is CASSSSQGARDTQYF. The CDR3 DNA reads as TGTGCCAGCAGCTCATCACAGGGGGCTAGAGATACGCAGTATTTT.

This clonotype was recorded a few times. The rearrangement links TRBV14 to TRBJ2-3, with D unresolved. The V and J ends lost 4 bases and 3 bases respectively, with 14 bases between them. The CDR3 covers 15 residues. Germline lookup yields CDR1 SGHDN and CDR2 FVKESK. CDR3 sequence: CASSPVWGITDTQYF. In nucleotides, the CDR3 is TGTGCCAGCAGCCCTGTATGGGGAATTACAGATACGCAGTATTTT.

This clonotype was counted a few times. The chain links TRBV12-3 or TRBV12-4 to TRBJ2-5, with TRBD2 matching over 10 bases. This CDR3 has 12 residues. V trimming: 8 bases; J trimming: 4 bases; junction bases outside the gene matches: 1. CDR3 nucleotide sequence: TGTGCCAGCCGACTAGCGGGAGAGACCCAGTACTTC. Residues: CASRLAGETQYF.

This clonotype appeared many times. V and J are TRBV6-5 and TRBJ1-1; D gene ambiguous. The V and J ends lost 6 bases and 1 base respectively, with 6 bases between them. CDR1 and CDR2 from the germline V gene are MNHEY and SVGAGI. The CDR3 covers 12 residues. CDR3 loop: CASSSRNTEAFF. DNA of the CDR3: TGTGCCAGCAGCTCGAGGAACACTGAAGCTTTCTTT.

This clonotype was detected a few times. This sequence joins TRBV27 and TRBJ2-1; the match to TRBD1 covers 7 bases. This CDR3 has 17 amino acids. The trim removed 1 base at V and 6 bases at J, leaving 12 bases unmatched. Germline values: CDR1 MNHEY, CDR2 SMNVEV (reference sequence). CDR3: CASSLLVVTGVRNEQFF. The CDR3 bases are TGTGCCAGCAGTTTATTAGTGGTCACAGGGGTTCGCAATGAGCAGTTCTTC.

This clonotype was detected only a few times. The chain couples TRBV19 to TRBJ1-1; a weak D match, TRBD1 (6 bases). The CDR3 has 12 amino acids. The ends were cut back, 6 bases at V and 6 bases at J, with 11 bases in the middle. CDR1 and CDR2 (germline): LNHDA, SQIVND (reference sequence). The CDR3 protein is CASSEQGPEAFF. For the CDR3, the DNA is TGTGCCAGTAGCGAACAGGGACCTGAAGCTTTCTTT.

In this sample, this clonotype turned up many times. J is TRBJ2-1 and V is TRBV24-1; D perhaps matches TRBD2 (6 bases). Trimming stripped 5 bases from V and 12 bases from J, with 19 bases between. This CDR3 contains 14 residues. CDR1 KGHDR and CDR2 SFDVKD come from the germline V gene. The CDR3 bases are TGTGCCACCAGTGCATCGGGAGCTGTTTCCGGGCAGTTCTTC. Translated: CATSASGAVSGQFF.

At least ten counts were recorded for this clonotype. J is TRBJ2-7 and V is TRBV9; 10 positions agree with TRBD1. After removal of 3 bases from V and 4 bases from J, the junction contained 7 bases not matched to a gene. The CDR3 is made up of 15 amino acids. Germline loops: CDR1 SGDLS, CDR2 YYNGEE. CDR3 sequence reads: CASSESGTGVYEQYF. CDR3 nucleotide sequence: TGTGCCAGCAGCGAGTCCGGGACAGGGGTGTACGAGCAGTACTTC.

Only a few counts were recorded for this clonotype. The J gene is TRBJ1-4, the V gene TRBV12-5; D may be TRBD1 (5 bases). V dropped 3 bases and J dropped 0 bases, with 32 bases sitting between them. CDR3 length: 23 residues. The germline V gene has CDR1 LGHNT and CDR2 FRNRAP. The CDR3 sequence: CASGFQILQTVGRQGTTNEKLFF. The CDR3, as DNA: TGTGCTAGTGGTTTTCAAATCTTACAGACAGTAGGTAGGCAGGGTACAACTAATGAAAAACTGTTTTTT.

The J gene is TRBJ1-4, the V gene TRBV7-6, with D perhaps matching TRBD1 (6 bases). With 1 base removed from V and 4 bases from J, the gap between germline ends came to 7 bases. The CDR3 runs to 14 residues. Germline V gene data show CDR1 as SGHVS and CDR2 as FNYEAQ. The CDR3 sequence: CASSLEGGNEKLFF. DNA of the CDR3: TGTGCCAGCAGCTTAGAAGGGGGTAATGAAAAACTGTTTTTT.

The chain has TRBV29-1 and TRBJ2-7; 10 bases match TRBD1. After removal of 8 bases from V and 2 bases from J, the junction contained 3 bases not matched to a gene. The germline V gene encodes CDR1 SQVTM and CDR2 ANQGSEA. This CDR3 contains 12 residues. CDR3 loop: CSYGQGAYEQYF. The DNA of the CDR3 is TGCAGCTACGGACAGGGGGCCTACGAGCAGTACTTC.

This clonotype showed up just a few times. The chain is built from TRBV4-3 and TRBJ1-1, with D possibly matching TRBD1 (5 bases). CDR3 length: 15 residues. The germline V and J ends were trimmed by 1 base and 5 bases, with 14 bases remaining between them. Germline loops: CDR1 LGHNA, CDR2 YSLEER. CDR3 nucleotides: TGCGCCAGCAGCCAAGTTGGGGGGTTGCGAACTGAAGCTTTCTTT. Protein: CASSQVGGLRTEAFF.

This clonotype was detected many times. The chain couples TRBV20-1 to TRBJ2-3; the match to TRBD2 covers 8 bases. Trimming cost V 6 bases and J 2 bases; bases outside gene matches: 10. The V gene's germline CDR1 is DFQATT and CDR2 SNEGSKA (reference sequence). The CDR3 spans 15 residues. CDR3 bases: TGCAGTGCCCAGCGTGGAGCGGGGGACACAGATACGCAGTATTTT. Encoded protein: CSAQRGAGDTDTQYF.

J is TRBJ1-4 and V is TRBV6-2 or TRBV6-3; tentatively, D is TRBD1 (5 bases). This CDR3 region has 15 residues. V lost 2 bases and J 8 bases, leaving 15 bases between the germline ends. The V gene's germline CDR1 is MNHEY and CDR2 SVGEGT. As DNA, the CDR3 is TGTGCCAGCAGTTACCGGGGGGGAAGGAGCGAAAAACTGTTTTTT. Residues: CASSYRGGRSEKLFF.

In this sample, this clonotype turned up many times. The rearrangement joins TRBV6-1 to TRBJ2-1; D call uncertain. The ends were cut back, 7 bases at V and 4 bases at J, with 2 bases in the middle. The germline V gene encodes CDR1 MNHNS and CDR2 SASEGT. The CDR3 consists of 10 residues. Written as DNA, the CDR3 is TGTGCCAGCATGTACAATGAGCAGTTCTTC. The encoded protein is CASMYNEQFF.